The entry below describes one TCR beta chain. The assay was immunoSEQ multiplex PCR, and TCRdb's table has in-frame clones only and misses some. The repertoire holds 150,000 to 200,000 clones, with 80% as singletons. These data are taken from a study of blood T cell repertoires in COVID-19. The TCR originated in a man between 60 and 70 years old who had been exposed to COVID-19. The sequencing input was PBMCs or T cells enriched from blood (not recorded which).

CDR3 region: CASSWGQGNTEAFF. The DNA for the CDR3 is TGTGCCAGCAGCTGGGGACAGGGGAACACTGAAGCTTTCTTT. The J gene is TRBJ1-1, the V gene TRBV7-9, with 9 bases fitting TRBD1. Germline CDR1 is SEHNR and CDR2 is FQNEAQ (reference sequence). Trimming took 4 bases from V and 1 from J; bases not matched to a gene: 1. The CDR3 is 14 amino acids.